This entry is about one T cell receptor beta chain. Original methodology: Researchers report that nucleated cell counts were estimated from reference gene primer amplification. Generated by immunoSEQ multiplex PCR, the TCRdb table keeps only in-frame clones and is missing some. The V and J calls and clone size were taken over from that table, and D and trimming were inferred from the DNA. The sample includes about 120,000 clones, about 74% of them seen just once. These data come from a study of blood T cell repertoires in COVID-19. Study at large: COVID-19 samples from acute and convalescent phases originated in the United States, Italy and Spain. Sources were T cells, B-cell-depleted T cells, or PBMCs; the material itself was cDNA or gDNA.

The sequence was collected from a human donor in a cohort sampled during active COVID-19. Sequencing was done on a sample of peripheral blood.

CDR3 coding DNA: TGTGCCAGCAGCTCTCAGGGGGACCTCGGCACTGAAGCTTTCTTT. Its translation: CASSSQGDLGTEAFF. The genes are TRBV13 and TRBJ1-1, with TRBD1 identical over 7 bases. The CDR3 is made up of 15 amino acids. The V gene's germline CDR1 is PRHDT and CDR2 FYEKMQ (reference sequence). The V segment lost 4 bases and the J segment 4 bases; nucleotides outside the gene matches: 9.